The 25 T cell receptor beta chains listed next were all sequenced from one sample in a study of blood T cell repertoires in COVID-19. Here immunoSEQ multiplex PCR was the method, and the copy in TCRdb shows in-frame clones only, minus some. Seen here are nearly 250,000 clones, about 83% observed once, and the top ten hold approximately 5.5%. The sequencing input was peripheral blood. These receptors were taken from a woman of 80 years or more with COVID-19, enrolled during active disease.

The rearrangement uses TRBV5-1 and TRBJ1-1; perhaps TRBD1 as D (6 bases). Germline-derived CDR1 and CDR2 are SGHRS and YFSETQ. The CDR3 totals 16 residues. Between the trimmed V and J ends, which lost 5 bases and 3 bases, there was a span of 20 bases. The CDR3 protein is CASRRGAGDKDTEAFF. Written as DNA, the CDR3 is TGCGCCAGCAGGCGGGGGGCAGGGGATAAGGACACTGAAGCTTTCTTT.

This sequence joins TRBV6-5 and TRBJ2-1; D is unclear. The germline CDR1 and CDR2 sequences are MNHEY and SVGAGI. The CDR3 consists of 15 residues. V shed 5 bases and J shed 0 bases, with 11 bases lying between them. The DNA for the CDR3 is TGTGCCAGCAGTACTGGTGTGAGCTCCTACAATGAGCAGTTCTTC. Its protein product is CASSTGVSSYNEQFF.

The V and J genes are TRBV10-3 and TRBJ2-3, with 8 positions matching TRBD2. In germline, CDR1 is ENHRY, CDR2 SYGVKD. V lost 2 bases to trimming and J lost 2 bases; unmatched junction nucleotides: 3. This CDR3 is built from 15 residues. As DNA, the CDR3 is TGTGCCATCAGTGAGGATAGCGGGGTCACAGATACGCAGTATTTT. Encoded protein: CAISEDSGVTDTQYF.

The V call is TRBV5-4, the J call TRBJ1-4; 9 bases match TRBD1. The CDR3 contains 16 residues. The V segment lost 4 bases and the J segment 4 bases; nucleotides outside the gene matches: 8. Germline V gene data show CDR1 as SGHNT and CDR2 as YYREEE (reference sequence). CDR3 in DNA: TGTGCCAGCAGCCGGACAGGGGTATCAGATAATGAAAAACTGTTTTTT. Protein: CASSRTGVSDNEKLFF. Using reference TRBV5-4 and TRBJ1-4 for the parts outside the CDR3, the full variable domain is ETGVTQSPTHLIKTRGQQVTLRCSSQSGHNTVSWYQQALGQGPQFIFQYYREEENGRGNFPPRFSGLQFPNYSSELNVNALELDDSALYLCASSRTGVSDNEKLFFGSGTQLSVL.

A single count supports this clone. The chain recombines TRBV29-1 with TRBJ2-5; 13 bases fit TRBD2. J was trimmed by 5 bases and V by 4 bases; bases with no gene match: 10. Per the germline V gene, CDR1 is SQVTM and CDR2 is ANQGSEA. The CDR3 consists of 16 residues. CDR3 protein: CSVVPGLAGNLETQYF. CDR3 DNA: TGCAGCGTTGTTCCGGGACTAGCGGGGAATTTGGAGACCCAGTACTTC. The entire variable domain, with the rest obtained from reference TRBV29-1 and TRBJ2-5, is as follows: SAVISQKPSRDICQRGTSLTIQCQVDSQVTMMFWYRQQPGQSLTLIATANQGSEATYESGFVIDKFPISRPNLTFSTLTVSNMSPEDSSIYLCSVVPGLAGNLETQYFGPGTRLLVL.

In DNA, the CDR3 is TGCAGTGCTACATCTAGGACCCAGTACTTC. Translated: CSATSRTQYF. This sequence joins TRBV20-1 and TRBJ2-5, with D unresolved. Germline V lookup: CDR1 DFQATT, CDR2 SNEGSKA (reference sequence). The germline V and J ends were trimmed by 4 bases and 7 bases, with 7 bases remaining between them. The CDR3 sequence is 10 residues long.

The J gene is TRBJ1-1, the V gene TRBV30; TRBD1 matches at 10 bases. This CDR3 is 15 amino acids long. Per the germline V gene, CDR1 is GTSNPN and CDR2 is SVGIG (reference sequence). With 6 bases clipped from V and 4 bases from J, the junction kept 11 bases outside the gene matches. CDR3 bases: TGTGCCTGCAAAGCCGGGACAGGGGTATTCACTGAAGCTTTCTTT. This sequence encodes CACKAGTGVFTEAFF.

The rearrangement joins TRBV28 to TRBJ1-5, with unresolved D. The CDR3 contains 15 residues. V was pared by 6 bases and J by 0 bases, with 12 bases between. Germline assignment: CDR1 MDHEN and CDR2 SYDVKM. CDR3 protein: CASREARVSNQPQHF. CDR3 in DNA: TGTGCCAGCAGGGAAGCCCGGGTTAGCAATCAGCCCCAGCATTTT. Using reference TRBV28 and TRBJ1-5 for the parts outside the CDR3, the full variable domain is DVKVTQSSRYLVKRTGEKVFLECVQDMDHENMFWYRQDPGLGLRLIYFSYDVKMKEKGDIPEGYSVSREKKERFSLILESASTNQTSMYLCASREARVSNQPQHFGDGTRLSIL.

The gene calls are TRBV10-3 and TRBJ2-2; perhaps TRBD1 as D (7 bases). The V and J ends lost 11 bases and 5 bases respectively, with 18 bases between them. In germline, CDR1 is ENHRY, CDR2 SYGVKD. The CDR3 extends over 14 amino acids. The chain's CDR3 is CAANRGGNTGELFF. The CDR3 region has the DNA TGTGCCGCGAACAGGGGCGGGAATACCGGGGAGCTGTTTTTT.

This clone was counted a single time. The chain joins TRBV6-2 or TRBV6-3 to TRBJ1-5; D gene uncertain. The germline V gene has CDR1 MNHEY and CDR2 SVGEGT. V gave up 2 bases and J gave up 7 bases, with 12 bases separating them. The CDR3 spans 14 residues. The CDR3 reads CASSYRQVRQPQHF. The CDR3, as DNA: TGTGCCAGCAGTTACAGGCAGGTACGACAGCCCCAGCATTTT.

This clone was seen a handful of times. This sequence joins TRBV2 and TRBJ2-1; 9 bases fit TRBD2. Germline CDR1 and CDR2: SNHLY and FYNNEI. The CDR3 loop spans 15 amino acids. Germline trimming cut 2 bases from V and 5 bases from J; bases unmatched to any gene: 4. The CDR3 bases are TGTGCCAGCAGTGAAAGCGGGGGGTCTCACAATGAGCAGTTCTTC. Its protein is CASSESGGSHNEQFF.

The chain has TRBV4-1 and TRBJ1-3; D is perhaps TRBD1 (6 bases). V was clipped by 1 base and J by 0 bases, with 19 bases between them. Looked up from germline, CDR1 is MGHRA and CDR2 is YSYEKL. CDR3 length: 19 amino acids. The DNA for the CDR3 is TGCGCCAGCAGCCAAGGTCAAGTCTACAGGGTCCTCTCTGGAAACACCATATATTTT. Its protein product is CASSQGQVYRVLSGNTIYF.

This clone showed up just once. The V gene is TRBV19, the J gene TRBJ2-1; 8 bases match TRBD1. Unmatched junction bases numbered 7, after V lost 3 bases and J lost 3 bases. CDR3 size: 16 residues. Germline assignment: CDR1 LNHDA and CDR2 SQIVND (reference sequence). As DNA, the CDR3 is TGTGCCAGTAGTATTACCGGGACAGGAGTCTACAATGAGCAGTTCTTC. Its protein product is CASSITGTGVYNEQFF.

The CDR3 loop is CASRDPGQGVYGYTF. CDR3 bases: TGTGCCAGCAGAGACCCGGGACAGGGTGTCTATGGCTACACCTTC. The chain couples TRBV6-1 to TRBJ1-2; 9 bases are shared with TRBD1. The CDR3 length is 15 residues. V lost 6 bases, J lost 4 bases, and 9 bases stayed unmatched. Germline V gene sequence: CDR1 MNHNS, CDR2 SASEGT.

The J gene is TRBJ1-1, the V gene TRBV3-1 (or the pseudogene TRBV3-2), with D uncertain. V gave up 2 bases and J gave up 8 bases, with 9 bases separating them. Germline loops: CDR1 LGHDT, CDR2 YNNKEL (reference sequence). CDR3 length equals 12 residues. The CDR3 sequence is CASSQRTGEAFF. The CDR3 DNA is TGTGCCAGCAGCCAAAGGACGGGAGAAGCTTTCTTT.

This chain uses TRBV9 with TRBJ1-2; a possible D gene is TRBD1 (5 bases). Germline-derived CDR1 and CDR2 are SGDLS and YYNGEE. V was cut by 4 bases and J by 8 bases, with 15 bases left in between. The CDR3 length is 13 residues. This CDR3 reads CASSPVGRGGYTF. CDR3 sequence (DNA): TGTGCCAGCAGCCCCGTTGGGAGGGGAGGCTACACCTTC. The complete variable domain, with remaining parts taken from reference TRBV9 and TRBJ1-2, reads DSGVTQTPKHLITATGQRVTLRCSPRSGDLSVYWYQQSLDQGLQFLIQYYNGEERAKGNILERFSAQQFPDLHSELNLSSLELGDSALYFCASSPVGRGGYTFGSGTRLTVV.

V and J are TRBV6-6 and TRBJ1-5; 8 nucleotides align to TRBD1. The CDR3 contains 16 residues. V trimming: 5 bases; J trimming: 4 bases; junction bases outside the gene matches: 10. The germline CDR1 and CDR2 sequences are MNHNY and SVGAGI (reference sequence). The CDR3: CASSNQDRVGNQPQHF. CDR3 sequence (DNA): TGTGCCAGCAGTAACCAGGACAGGGTGGGGAATCAGCCCCAGCATTTT.

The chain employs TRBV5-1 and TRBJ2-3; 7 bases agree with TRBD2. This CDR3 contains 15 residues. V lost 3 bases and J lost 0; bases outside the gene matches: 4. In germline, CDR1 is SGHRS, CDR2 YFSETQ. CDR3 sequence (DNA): TGCGCCAGCAGCTATAGCGGGTCTAGCACAGATACGCAGTATTTT. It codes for CASSYSGSSTDTQYF.

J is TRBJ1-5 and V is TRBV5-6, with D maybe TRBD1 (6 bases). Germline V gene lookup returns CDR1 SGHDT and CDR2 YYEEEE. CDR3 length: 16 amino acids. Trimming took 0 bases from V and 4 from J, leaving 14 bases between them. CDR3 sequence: CASSLAGGLGNQPQHF. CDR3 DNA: TGTGCCAGCAGCTTGGCGGGGGGGCTGGGAAATCAGCCCCAGCATTTT.

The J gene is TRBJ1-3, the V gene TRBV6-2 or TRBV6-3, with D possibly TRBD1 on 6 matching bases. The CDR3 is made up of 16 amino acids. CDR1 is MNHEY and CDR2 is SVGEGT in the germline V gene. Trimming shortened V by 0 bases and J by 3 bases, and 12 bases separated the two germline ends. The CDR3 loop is CASSYSLDRIGNTIYF. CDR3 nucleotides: TGTGCCAGCAGTTACTCCTTGGACAGAATTGGAAACACCATATATTTT.

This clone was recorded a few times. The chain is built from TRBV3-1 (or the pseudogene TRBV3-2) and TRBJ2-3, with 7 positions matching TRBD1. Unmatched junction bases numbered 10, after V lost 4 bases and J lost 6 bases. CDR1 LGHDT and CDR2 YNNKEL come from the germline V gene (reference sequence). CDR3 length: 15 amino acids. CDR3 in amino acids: CASSLWTGKADTQYF. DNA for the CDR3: TGTGCCAGCAGCCTTTGGACAGGAAAAGCGGATACGCAGTATTTT.

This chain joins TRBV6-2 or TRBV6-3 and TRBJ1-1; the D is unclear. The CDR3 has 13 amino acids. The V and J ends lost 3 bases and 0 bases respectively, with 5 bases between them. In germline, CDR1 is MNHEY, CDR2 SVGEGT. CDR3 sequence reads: CASSYIVNTEAFF. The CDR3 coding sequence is TGTGCCAGCAGTTATATTGTGAACACTGAAGCTTTCTTT.

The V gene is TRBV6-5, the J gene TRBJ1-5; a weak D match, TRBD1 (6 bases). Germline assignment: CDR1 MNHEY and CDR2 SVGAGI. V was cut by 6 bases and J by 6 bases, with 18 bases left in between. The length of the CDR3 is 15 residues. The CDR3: CASRSQGKIFQPQHF. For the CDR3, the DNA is TGTGCCAGCAGGTCCCAGGGGAAGATATTTCAGCCCCAGCATTTT.

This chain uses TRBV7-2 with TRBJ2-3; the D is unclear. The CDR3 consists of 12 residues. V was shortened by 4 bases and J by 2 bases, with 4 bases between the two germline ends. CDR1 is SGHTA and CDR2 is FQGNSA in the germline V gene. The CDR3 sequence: CASSYYTDTQYF. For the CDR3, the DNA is TGTGCCAGCAGCTACTACACAGATACGCAGTATTTT.

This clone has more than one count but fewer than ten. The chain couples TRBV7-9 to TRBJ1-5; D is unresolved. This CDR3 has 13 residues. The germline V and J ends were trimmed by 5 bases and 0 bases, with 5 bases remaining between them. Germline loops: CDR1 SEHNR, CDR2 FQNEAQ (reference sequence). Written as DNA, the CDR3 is TGTGCCAGCAGCGCGTATAGCAATCAGCCCCAGCATTTT. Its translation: CASSAYSNQPQHF. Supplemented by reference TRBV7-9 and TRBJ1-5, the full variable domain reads DTGVSQNPRHKITKRGQNVTFRCDPISEHNRLYWYRQTLGQGPEFLTYFQNEAQLEKSRLLSDRFSAERPKGSFSTLEIQRTEQGDSAMYLCASSAYSNQPQHFGDGTRLSIL.